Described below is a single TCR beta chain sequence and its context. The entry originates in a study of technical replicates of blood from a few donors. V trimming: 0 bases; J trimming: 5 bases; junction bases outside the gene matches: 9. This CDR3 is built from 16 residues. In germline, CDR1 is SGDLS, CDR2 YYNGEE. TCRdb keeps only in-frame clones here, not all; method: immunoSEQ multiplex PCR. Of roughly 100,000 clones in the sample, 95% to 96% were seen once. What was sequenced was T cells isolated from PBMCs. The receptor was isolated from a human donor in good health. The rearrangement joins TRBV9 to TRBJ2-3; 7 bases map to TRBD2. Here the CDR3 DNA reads TGTGCCAGCAGCGTAGCCGGGACTACGTCGGTAGATACGCAGTATTTT. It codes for CASSVAGTTSVDTQYF.